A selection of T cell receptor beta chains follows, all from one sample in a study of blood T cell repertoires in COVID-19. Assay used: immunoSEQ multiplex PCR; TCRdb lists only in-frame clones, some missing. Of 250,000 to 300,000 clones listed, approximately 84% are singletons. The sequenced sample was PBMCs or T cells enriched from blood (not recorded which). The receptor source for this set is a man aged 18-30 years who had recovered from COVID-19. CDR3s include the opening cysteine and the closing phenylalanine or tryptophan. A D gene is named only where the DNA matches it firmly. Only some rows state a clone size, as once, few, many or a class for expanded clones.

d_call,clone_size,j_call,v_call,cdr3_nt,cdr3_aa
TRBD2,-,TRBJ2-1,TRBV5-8,TGTGCCAGCAGTTACGGGACTAGCGGATACAATGAGCAGTTCTTC,CASSYGTSGYNEQFF
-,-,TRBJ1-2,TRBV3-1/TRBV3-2,TGTGCCAGCAGCCAGACGAGGACTAACTATGGCTACACCTTC,CASSQTRTNYGYTF
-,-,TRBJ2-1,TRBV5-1,TGCGCCAGCAGCGGATATAACGGGGGCTACAATGAGCAGTTCTTC,CASSGYNGGYNEQFF
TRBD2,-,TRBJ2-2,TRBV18,TGTGCCAGCTCACCAGGGGCTAGCGGGACTAACACCGGGGAGCTGTTTTTT,CASSPGASGTNTGELFF
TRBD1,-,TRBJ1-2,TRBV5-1,TGCGCCAGCAGCCCGGGACAGGATGGCTACACCTTC,CASSPGQDGYTF
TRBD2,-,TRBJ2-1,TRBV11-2,TGTGCCAGCAGTTACCCGCCGGGAGTAGCGGGAGGCCTCTACAATGAGCAGTTCTTC,CASSYPPGVAGGLYNEQFF
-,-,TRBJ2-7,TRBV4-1,TGCGCCAGCAGCCAAGGAGAACGGGAATACGAGCAGTACTTC,CASSQGEREYEQYF
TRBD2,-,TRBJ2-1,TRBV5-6,TGTGCCAGCAGCTTTGGGTCACTAGCGACTACCGAGCAGTTCTTC,CASSFGSLATTEQFF
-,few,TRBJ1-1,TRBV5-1,TGCGCCAGCAGATCGACGCAGGAAGGGGGGAACACTGAAGCTTTCTTT,CASRSTQEGGNTEAFF
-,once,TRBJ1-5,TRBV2,TGTGCCAGCAGTGGGGGCCCAAATCAGCCCCAGCATTTT,CASSGGPNQPQHF
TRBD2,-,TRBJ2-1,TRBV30,TGTGCCTGGAGGGGACTAGCGGGAGGGGGCAATGAGCAGTTCTTC,CAWRGLAGGGNEQFF
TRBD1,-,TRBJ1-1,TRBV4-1,TGCGCCAGCAGCCAGGACGGGACAGGTGGGGCTTTCTTT,CASSQDGTGGAFF
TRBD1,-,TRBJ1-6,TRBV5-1,TGCGCCAGCAGCCGGACAGGGGGTGTGGGATCACCCCTCCACTTT,CASSRTGGVGSPLHF
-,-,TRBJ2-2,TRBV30,TGTGCCTGGAGTGGATCCAGGATCACCGGGGAGCTGTTTTTT,CAWSGSRITGELFF
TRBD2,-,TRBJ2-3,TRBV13,TGTGCCAGCAGCAGGTCCGGGACTAGCGTTACAGATACGCAGTATTTT,CASSRSGTSVTDTQYF
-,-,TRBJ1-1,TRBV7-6,TGTGCCAGCAGCTTACAGGGGAAGGGGACTGAAGCTTTCTTT,CASSLQGKGTEAFF
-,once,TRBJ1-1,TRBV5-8,TGTGCCAGCCCGGACAGTATGAACACTGAAGCTTTCTTT,CASPDSMNTEAFF
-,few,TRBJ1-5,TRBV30,TGTGCCTGGAGTCTTCCAGGGCCGGGCCAGCCCCAGCATTTT,CAWSLPGPGQPQHF